The clone carrying this TCR beta chain has a handful of counts. Antigen unknown. In making TCR cDNA, 5'RACE template switching added a universal primer site and UMIs to it. TCRdb recomputed calls from the 5' RACE reads with MiXCR, one row per CDR3 protein. The sample lists about 300,000 distinct CDR3 sequences, under 9% seen once, with about 3% in the top ten. The entry originates in a study of T cells after yellow fever vaccination. General observations from the study: Clonotype sharing between CD4 and CD8 compartments was small. Post-booster reappearance was seen for most primary-vaccination clones (roughly 96% CD4, about 88% CD8).

The clonotype originates from a man aged 18-30 years who received the YFV17D yellow fever vaccine. Sequencing used CD4+ T cells sorted from PBMCs, obtained 5 days after the yellow fever booster vaccination.

DNA of the CDR3: TGCAGTGCTAGAGGGCAGGATGGGGAGACCCAGTACTTC. Its protein is CSARGQDGETQYF. This chain uses TRBV20-1 with TRBJ2-5, with D hard to call. CDR1 is DFQATT and CDR2 is SNEGSKA in the germline V gene (reference sequence). V dropped 1 base and J dropped 5 bases, with 11 bases sitting between them. The CDR3 runs to 13 residues.